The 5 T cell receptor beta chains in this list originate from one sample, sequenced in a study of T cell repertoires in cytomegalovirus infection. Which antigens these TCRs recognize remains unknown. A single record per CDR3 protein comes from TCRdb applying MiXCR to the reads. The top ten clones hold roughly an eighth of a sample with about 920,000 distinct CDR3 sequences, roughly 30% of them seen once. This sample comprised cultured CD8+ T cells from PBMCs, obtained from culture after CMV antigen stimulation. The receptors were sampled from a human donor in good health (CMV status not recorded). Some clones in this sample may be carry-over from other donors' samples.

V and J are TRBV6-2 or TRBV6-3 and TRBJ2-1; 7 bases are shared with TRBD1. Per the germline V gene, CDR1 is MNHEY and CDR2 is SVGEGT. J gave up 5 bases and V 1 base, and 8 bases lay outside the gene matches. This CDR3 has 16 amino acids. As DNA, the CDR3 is TGTGCCAGCAGTTACTTTTTTTGGCAGGGGGACAATGAGCAGTTCTTC. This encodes CASSYFFWQGDNEQFF.

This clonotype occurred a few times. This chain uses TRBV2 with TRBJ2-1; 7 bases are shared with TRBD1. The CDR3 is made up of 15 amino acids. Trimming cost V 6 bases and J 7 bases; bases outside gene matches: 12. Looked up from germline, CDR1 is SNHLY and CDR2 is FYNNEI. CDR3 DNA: TGTGCCAGCAGCCCCGGGAAGGGGGCGCGGAATGAGCAGTTCTTC. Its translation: CASSPGKGARNEQFF.

The CDR3 nucleotides are TGTGCCAGCAAGGGCCAGGTCCAAGAGACCCAGTACTTC. It yields the protein CASKGQVQETQYF. V usage is TRBV9 and J usage is TRBJ2-5; D gene unclear. CDR3 length equals 13 residues. The V gene's germline CDR1 is SGDLS and CDR2 YYNGEE. The V gene lost 6 bases and the J gene lost 1 base, with 10 bases spanning the gap.

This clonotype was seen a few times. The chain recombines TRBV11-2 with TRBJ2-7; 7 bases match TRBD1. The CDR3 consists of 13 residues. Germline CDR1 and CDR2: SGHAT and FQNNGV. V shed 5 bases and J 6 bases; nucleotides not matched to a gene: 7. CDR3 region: CASSTGTEGEQYF. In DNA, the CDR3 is TGTGCCAGCAGCACCGGGACAGAAGGCGAGCAGTACTTC.

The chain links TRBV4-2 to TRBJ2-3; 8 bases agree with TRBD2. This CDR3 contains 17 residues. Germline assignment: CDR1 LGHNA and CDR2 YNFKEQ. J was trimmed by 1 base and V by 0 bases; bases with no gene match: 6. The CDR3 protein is CASSQDLGRGGTDTQYF. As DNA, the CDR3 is TGTGCCAGCAGCCAAGATCTAGGGCGGGGGGGCACAGATACGCAGTATTTT.